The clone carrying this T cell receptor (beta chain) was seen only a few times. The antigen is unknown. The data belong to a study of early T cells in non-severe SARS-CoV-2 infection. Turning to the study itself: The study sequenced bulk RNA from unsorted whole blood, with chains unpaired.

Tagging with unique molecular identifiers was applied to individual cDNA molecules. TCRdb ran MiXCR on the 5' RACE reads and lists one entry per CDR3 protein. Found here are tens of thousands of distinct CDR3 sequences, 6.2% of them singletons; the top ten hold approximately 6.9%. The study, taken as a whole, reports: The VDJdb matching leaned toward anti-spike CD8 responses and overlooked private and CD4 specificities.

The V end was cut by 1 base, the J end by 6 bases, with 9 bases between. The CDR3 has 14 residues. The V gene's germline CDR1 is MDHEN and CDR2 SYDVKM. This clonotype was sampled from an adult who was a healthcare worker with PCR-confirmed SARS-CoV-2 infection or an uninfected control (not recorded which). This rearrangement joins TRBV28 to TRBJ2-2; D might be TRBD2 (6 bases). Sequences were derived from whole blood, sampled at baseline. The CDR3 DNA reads TGTGCCAGCAGTTTATTGGGGGGACCCGGGGAGCTGTTTTTT. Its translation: CASSLLGGPGELFF.